This TCR beta chain was captured by sequencing in a study of blood T cell repertoires in COVID-19. Turning to the study itself: The analysed material was cDNA or gDNA that came from T cells, B-cell-depleted T cells, or PBMCs.

The data were produced by immunoSEQ multiplex PCR, yet TCRdb's version contains in-frame clones alone and is incomplete. The table lists roughly 90,000 clones, approximately 80% of them singletons. V shed 0 bases and J shed 12 bases, with 18 bases lying between them. Germline values: CDR1 SGHAT, CDR2 FQNNGV. The CDR3 consists of 14 residues. The chain employs TRBV11-2 and TRBJ2-7; tentative D call: TRBD2 (5 bases). The sequenced material came from peripheral blood. The clonotype was recovered from a woman of 80 years or more with active or convalescent COVID-19. This CDR3 reads CASSLDRARGLLYF. CDR3 sequence (DNA): TGTGCCAGCAGCTTAGATCGGGCAAGAGGACTGCTGTACTTC. The whole variable domain, remainder taken from reference TRBV11-2 and TRBJ2-7, is EAGVAQSPRYKIIEKRQSVAFWCNPISGHATLYWYQQILGQGPKLLIQFQNNGVVDDSQLPKDRFSAERLKGVDSTLKIQPAKLEDSAVYLCASSLDRARGLLYFGPGTRLTVT.